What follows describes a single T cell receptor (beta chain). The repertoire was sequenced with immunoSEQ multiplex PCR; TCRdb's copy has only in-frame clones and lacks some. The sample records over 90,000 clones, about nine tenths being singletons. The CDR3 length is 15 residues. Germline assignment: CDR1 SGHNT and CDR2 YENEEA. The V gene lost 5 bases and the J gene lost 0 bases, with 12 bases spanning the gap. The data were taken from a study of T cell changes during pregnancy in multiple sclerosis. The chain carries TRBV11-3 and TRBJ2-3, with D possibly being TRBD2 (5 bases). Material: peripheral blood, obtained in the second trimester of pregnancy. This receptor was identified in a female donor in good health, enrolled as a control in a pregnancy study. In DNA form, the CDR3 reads TGTGCCAGCAGCCCCGGAGGAACCAGCACAGATACGCAGTATTTT. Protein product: CASSPGGTSTDTQYF.